This TCR beta chain was observed in a study of CD8 T cells in ankylosing spondylitis. Preparation of TCR beta libraries was done by quantitative 5'-RACE with molecular barcodes. One entry per CDR3 protein, called by TCRdb with MiXCR from the 5' RACE reads. The table lists about 130,000 distinct CDR3 sequences, around 7.9% of them singletons. CDR1 and CDR2 from the germline V gene are SGHAT and FQNNGV. The CDR3 runs to 14 residues. With 7 bases removed from V and 4 bases from J, the gap between germline ends came to 14 bases. Study-wide results and caveats: Disease-linked clones, CD8+, were relatively rare in peripheral blood. Eight or nine highly homologous variants formed a TCR beta motif that appeared characteristic of ankylosing spondylitis blood.

The sample holds many counts of this clonotype. Its specificity is unknown. Sample: blood, either unsorted or a sorted T cell fraction (not recorded which). The chain has TRBV11-2 and TRBJ2-1; D not resolved. This receptor was identified in a female donor with ankylosing spondylitis or in good health (not recorded which). The CDR3 region is CASILSGSYNEQFF. The DNA of the CDR3 is TGTGCCAGCATACTTAGTGGGTCGTACAATGAGCAGTTCTTC. Full variable domain (rest looked up from reference TRBV11-2 and TRBJ2-1): EAGVAQSPRYKIIEKRQSVAFWCNPISGHATLYWYQQILGQGPKLLIQFQNNGVVDDSQLPKDRFSAERLKGVDSTLKIQPAKLEDSAVYLCASILSGSYNEQFFGPGTRLTVL.